The 15 T cell receptor beta chains listed next were all sequenced from one sample in a study of long-term antiretroviral therapy in people with HIV. Run at survey level, the immunoSEQ assay was version v3.0. Repertoires were generated with immunoSEQ multiplex PCR, while TCRdb's copy carries only in-frame clones and drops some. Of roughly 16,000 clones listed, roughly 80% were seen once; the top ten hold about a tenth. The sequenced sample was unsorted PBMCs, obtained 2.3 years after starting antiretroviral therapy. Source of these receptors: a woman in her thirties or forties with HIV.

This clone has a handful of counts. V is TRBV21-1 and J is TRBJ1-4; the DNA was not used to check the table's D call, TRBD1. TRBV21-1 counts as a pseudogene. The CDR3 contains 17 residues. The CDR3 nucleotides read TGTGCCAGCAGCAAAATATGGCCTGCCGCAACTAATGAAAAACTGTTTTTT. Protein sequence: CASSKIWPAATNEKLFF.

This chain links TRBV18 with TRBJ1-1; possible D gene TRBD1, 6 bases. The length of the CDR3 is 15 residues. Germline V gene lookup returns CDR1 KGHSH and CDR2 LQKENI. V lost 10 bases and J lost 7, with 25 bases in between. CDR3 bases: TGTGCCACTTATCCGGACAGAGGGATGGATATTGAAGCTTTCTTT. This translates into CATYPDRGMDIEAFF. The full variable domain, with the rest looked up from reference TRBV18 and TRBJ1-1, is NAGVMQNPRHLVRRRGQEARLRCSPMKGHSHVYWYRQLPEEGLKFMVYLQKENIIDESGMPKERFSAEFPKEGPSILRIQQVVRGDSAAYFCATYPDRGMDIEAFFGQGTRLTVV.

J is TRBJ2-5 and V is TRBV11-3; D perhaps matches TRBD2 (5 bases). The ends were cut back, 3 bases at V and 1 base at J, with 15 bases in the middle. CDR1 is SGHNT and CDR2 is YENEEA in the germline V gene. The CDR3 totals 16 residues. The CDR3 coding sequence is TGTGCCAGCAGCTTGCGCGGATCGGGAACCCAAGAGACCCAGTACTTC. Encoded protein: CASSLRGSGTQETQYF.

This clone turned up a few times. V is TRBV10-2 and J is TRBJ1-2, with 7 bases that match TRBD1. This CDR3 is built from 14 residues. The V gene end was trimmed by 6 bases and the J gene end by 3 bases; junction bases not matched to a gene: 7. CDR1 is WSHSY and CDR2 is SAAADI in the germline V gene. CDR3 residues: CASRVGGNDYGYTF. CDR3 nucleotides: TGCGCCAGCAGGGTAGGGGGCAACGACTATGGCTACACCTTC.

The J gene is TRBJ1-2, the V gene TRBV25-1, with D possibly matching TRBD1 (6 bases). The CDR3 is made up of 15 amino acids. The germline gives CDR1 MGHDK, CDR2 SYGVNS. Trimming took off 3 bases at V and 5 bases at J, with 16 bases between the two ends. The CDR3 DNA follows: TGTGCCAGCAGTGATGAGAGGGGGGCCCTATATGGCTACACCTTC. Residues: CASSDERGALYGYTF.

V and J are TRBV5-1 and TRBJ1-1; TRBD1 aligns across 7 bases. There are 13 residues in the CDR3. Trimming cost V 0 bases and J 6 bases; bases outside gene matches: 2. The germline CDR1 and CDR2 sequences are SGHRS and YFSETQ. The CDR3 DNA sequence: TGCGCCAGCAGCTTGGAGGGGGCCTCTGAAGCTTTCTTT. It yields the protein CASSLEGASEAFF.

The chain uses TRBV27 and TRBJ1-2, with TRBD1 matching 9 bases. The CDR3 has 14 residues. The junction had 2 bases not matched to a gene; V was cut back by 2 bases and J by 4 bases. Germline V gene data show CDR1 as MNHEY and CDR2 as SMNVEV (reference sequence). The CDR3 reads CASSLVGQGYGYTF. The DNA of the CDR3 is TGTGCCAGCAGTTTAGTGGGACAGGGCTATGGCTACACCTTC.

The V and J genes are TRBV10-3 and TRBJ2-3, with 11 bases lining up with TRBD2. The CDR3 runs to 18 residues. Germline CDR1 and CDR2: ENHRY and SYGVKD. V lost 0 bases to trimming and J lost 6 bases; unmatched junction nucleotides: 11. The CDR3: CAISESQLAGGHEDTQYF. The CDR3 DNA reads TGTGCCATCAGTGAGTCTCAGCTAGCGGGGGGTCACGAGGATACGCAGTATTTT.

In nucleotides, the CDR3 is TGTGCCAGCAGGTATCAAGAGACCCAGTACTTC. Its protein product is CASRYQETQYF. V gene TRBV6-6 combines with J gene TRBJ2-5, with unresolved D. Germline lookup yields CDR1 MNHNY and CDR2 SVGAGI (reference sequence). CDR3 size: 11 residues. V was cut by 6 bases and J by 2 bases, with 4 bases left in between.

The CDR3 region has the DNA TGTGCCAGCAGCGCCCTCGGGACACCCCTCGAGCAGTACTTC. It encodes CASSALGTPLEQYF. This chain uses TRBV7-9 with TRBJ2-7, with a tentative D call TRBD1 (6 bases). Trimming took off 5 bases at V and 6 bases at J, with 17 bases between the two ends. CDR1 is SEHNR, CDR2 FQNEAQ, per germline (reference sequence). This CDR3 has 14 residues. Using reference TRBV7-9 and TRBJ2-7 for the parts outside the CDR3, the full variable domain is DTGVSQNPRHKITKRGQNVTFRCDPISEHNRLYWYRQTLGQGPEFLTYFQNEAQLEKSRLLSDRFSAERPKGSFSTLEIQRTEQGDSAMYLCASSALGTPLEQYFGPGTRLTVT.

CDR3 nucleotide sequence: TGTGCCACCACCGCCAGGACTAGCGACAATGAGCAGTTCTTC. This gives the protein CATTARTSDNEQFF. V and J are TRBV15 and TRBJ2-1, with 9 bases aligning to TRBD2. Trimming took 7 bases from V and 5 from J; bases not matched to a gene: 6. From germline, CDR1 is LNHNV and CDR2 YYDKDF (reference sequence). The CDR3 runs to 14 residues.

This clone was counted only a few times. The genes are TRBV5-4 and TRBJ2-4; D is ambiguous. V lost 8 bases and J lost 8, with 14 bases in between. This CDR3 is 12 amino acids long. The germline V gene has CDR1 SGHNT and CDR2 YYREEE (reference sequence). The CDR3: CASTLDGDIQYF. The CDR3 nucleotides read TGTGCCAGTACCTTAGATGGGGACATTCAGTACTTC. The full variable domain, rest sourced from reference TRBV5-4 and TRBJ2-4, is ETGVTQSPTHLIKTRGQQVTLRCSSQSGHNTVSWYQQALGQGPQFIFQYYREEENGRGNFPPRFSGLQFPNYSSELNVNALELDDSALYLCASTLDGDIQYFGAGTRLSVL.

This clone has only a few counts. The gene calls are TRBV19 and TRBJ2-1; maybe TRBD1 (5 bases). The CDR3 extends over 14 amino acids. Trimming stripped 6 bases from V and 1 base from J, with 10 bases between. Germline V lookup: CDR1 LNHDA, CDR2 SQIVND (reference sequence). The chain's CDR3 is CASRQGGSYNEQFF. The CDR3 DNA is TGTGCCAGTAGGCAGGGTGGTTCCTACAATGAGCAGTTCTTC.

This chain connects TRBV11-2 to TRBJ2-3; 7 bases match TRBD2. Unmatched junction bases numbered 5, after V lost 1 base and J lost 4 bases. The CDR3 runs 15 residues. The germline V gene has CDR1 SGHAT and CDR2 FQNNGV. CDR3 sequence: CASSLGRGGADTQYF. The CDR3 DNA reads as TGTGCCAGCAGCTTAGGTCGGGGAGGGGCAGATACGCAGTATTTT.

V gene TRBV12-5 combines with J gene TRBJ2-7; either TRBD1 or TRBD2 may supply D (7 bases each). CDR1 and CDR2 from the germline V gene are LGHNT and FRNRAP. The length of the CDR3 is 16 residues. Trimming took off 6 bases at V and 2 bases at J, with 20 bases between the two ends. CDR3 amino acids: CASGIPGRGQTYEQYF. CDR3 coding DNA: TGTGCTAGTGGAATCCCGGGGAGGGGGCAGACCTACGAGCAGTACTTC.